The 30 T cell receptor beta chains below all came from one sample that was sequenced in a study of CXCR3-negative and CXCR3-positive naive CD8 T cells. The study made its TRB cDNA libraries by 5' RACE, adding UMI labels. TCRdb re-called the 5' RACE reads; one entry per CDR3 protein, DNA not given. The table for this sample gives roughly 48,000 distinct CDR3 sequences. Sequencing used memory CD8+ T cells from blood. The receptor source for this set is a human donor in good health. Some clones in this sample may be carry-over from other donors' samples.

CDR3 region: CATSRVNTEAFF. The chain is built from TRBV15 and TRBJ1-1. Germline V gives CDR1 LNHNV, CDR2 YYDKDF (reference sequence). This CDR3 has 12 amino acids.

The chain employs TRBV27 and TRBJ2-1; no DNA is available, so the TRBD2 call from TCRdb remains unchecked. From germline, CDR1 is MNHEY and CDR2 SMNVEV (reference sequence). The CDR3 contains 14 residues. The CDR3 region is CASSLGGIYNEQFF.

The rearrangement joins TRBV28 to TRBJ2-7; TCRdb's D call, TRBD2, is unchecked because there is no DNA. In germline, CDR1 is MDHEN, CDR2 SYDVKM. The CDR3 has 18 amino acids. CDR3 residues: CASSSPPPGASGGYEQYF.

The V call is TRBV3-1, the J call TRBJ2-2; TCRdb selects TRBD2, and the lack of DNA leaves this call unchecked. The length of the CDR3 is 14 residues. Germline V gives CDR1 LGHDT, CDR2 YNNKEL (reference sequence). The CDR3 protein is CASSPSGGAGELFF.

The chain carries TRBV30 and TRBJ1-1. Per the germline V gene, CDR1 is GTSNPN and CDR2 is SVGIG (reference sequence). The CDR3 is 13 residues long. CDR3 sequence: CAWSWNLNTEAFF.

The V call is TRBV7-9, the J call TRBJ1-6; TCRdb selects TRBD1, and the lack of DNA leaves this call unchecked. CDR1 is SEHNR and CDR2 is FQNEAQ in the germline V gene (reference sequence). The CDR3 spans 13 residues. This chain's CDR3 is CASSPSGGSPLHF.

This chain connects TRBV11-2 to TRBJ2-7; there is no DNA to check the TCRdb D call of TRBD2. The CDR3 runs 16 residues. Germline V lookup: CDR1 SGHAT, CDR2 FQNNGV. CDR3 residues: CASSLGEQTDSYEQYF. Full variable domain (remainder filled in from reference TRBV11-2 and TRBJ2-7): EAGVAQSPRYKIIEKRQSVAFWCNPISGHATLYWYQQILGQGPKLLIQFQNNGVVDDSQLPKDRFSAERLKGVDSTLKIQPAKLEDSAVYLCASSLGEQTDSYEQYFGPGTRLTVT.

The chain recombines TRBV12-3 or TRBV12-4 with TRBJ2-7; TCRdb returns TRBD1, unconfirmable since there is no DNA. The CDR3 is 14 residues long. CDR3: CASSFRGGLYEQYF.

V usage is TRBV19 and J usage is TRBJ1-1. CDR3 size: 15 residues. The V gene's germline CDR1 is LNHDA and CDR2 SQIVND (reference sequence). The CDR3 loop is CASSIVADMNTEAFF.

This chain joins TRBV7-6 and TRBJ2-7; TCRdb lists TRBD1, though no DNA is available to test this call. The germline V gene has CDR1 SGHVS and CDR2 FNYEAQ. The CDR3 runs 15 residues. CDR3 sequence reads: CASSSTGGSLYEQYF.

The rearrangement links TRBV12-3 or TRBV12-4 to TRBJ1-4; no DNA is available, so the TRBD1 call from TCRdb remains unchecked. There are 16 residues in the CDR3. This chain's CDR3 is CASRRKPGQVNEKLFF.

The chain has TRBV7-7 and TRBJ1-1; the D gene TCRdb calls, TRBD1, cannot be checked with no DNA. CDR1 and CDR2 from the germline V gene are SSHAT and FNYEAQ (reference sequence). This CDR3 has 15 amino acids. This chain's CDR3 is CASSPINGGDTEAFF.

The rearrangement joins TRBV20-1 to TRBJ2-7; TCRdb proposes TRBD2, but this gene call is untestable without DNA. CDR1 and CDR2 (germline): DFQATT, SNEGSKA (reference sequence). The CDR3 covers 14 residues. The CDR3 sequence is CSATSPSLSYEQYF.

The chain is built from TRBV20-1 and TRBJ1-1. The CDR3 has 11 amino acids. Per germline, CDR1 DFQATT and CDR2 SNEGSKA (reference sequence). CDR3 region: CSALLDYEAFF.

The chain joins TRBV6-4 to TRBJ2-3; TCRdb's D gene call, TRBD1, goes unchecked for lack of DNA. The CDR3 sequence is 15 residues long. Germline assignment: CDR1 MRHNA and CDR2 SNTAGT. CDR3 region: CASSDGQGSTDTQYF.

CDR3 loop: CASSSRGSGSVGELFF. The rearrangement links TRBV28 to TRBJ2-2; without DNA, the TCRdb call of TRBD2 cannot be checked. Germline CDR1 and CDR2: MDHEN and SYDVKM. The CDR3 has 16 amino acids.

The rearrangement links TRBV5-6 to TRBJ1-2; the TRBD1 assignment by TCRdb is unverifiable without DNA. The germline CDR1 and CDR2 sequences are SGHDT and YYEEEE. This CDR3 spans 14 amino acids. The CDR3: CASREFGGHYGYTF. The variable domain in full, completed from reference TRBV5-6 and TRBJ1-2, reads DAGVTQSPTHLIKTRGQQVTLRCSPKSGHDTVSWYQQALGQGPQFIFQYYEEEERQRGNFPDRFSGHQFPNYSSELNVNALLLGDSALYLCASREFGGHYGYTFGSGTRLTVV.

V gene TRBV20-1 combines with J gene TRBJ2-4; as DNA is missing, the TRBD2 call by TCRdb cannot be tested. Germline assignment: CDR1 DFQATT and CDR2 SNEGSKA (reference sequence). This CDR3 region has 14 residues. This chain's CDR3 is CSARAVEGQNIQYF.

The chain combines TRBV20-1 with TRBJ2-1. The CDR3 spans 12 residues. The V gene's germline CDR1 is DFQATT and CDR2 SNEGSKA (reference sequence). Here the CDR3 reads CSARDQGNEQFF.

The rearrangement joins TRBV9 to TRBJ2-3. The CDR3 is 14 residues long. Germline assignment: CDR1 SGDLS and CDR2 YYNGEE. CDR3 protein: CASSLAESTDTQYF.

The rearrangement links TRBV27 to TRBJ2-7; without DNA, the TCRdb call of TRBD1 cannot be checked. The CDR3 consists of 14 residues. Per germline, CDR1 MNHEY and CDR2 SMNVEV (reference sequence). The CDR3 sequence is CASSPITGDYEQYF.

CDR3 residues: CAWIARDPYEQYF. The chain carries TRBV30 and TRBJ2-7; the D call from TCRdb, TRBD2, cannot be confirmed without DNA. CDR1 and CDR2 (germline): GTSNPN, SVGIG (reference sequence). This CDR3 has 13 residues.

The chain couples TRBV7-9 to TRBJ2-4; TCRdb proposes TRBD1, but this gene call is untestable without DNA. Per the germline V gene, CDR1 is SEHNR and CDR2 is FQNEAQ (reference sequence). The CDR3 extends over 16 amino acids. The chain's CDR3 is CASSPSRQGAKNIQYF.

Here the CDR3 reads CASSFSGTSVTDTQYF. This sequence joins TRBV12-3 or TRBV12-4 and TRBJ2-3; the D call from TCRdb, TRBD2, cannot be confirmed without DNA. The CDR3 has 16 residues.

This chain joins TRBV27 and TRBJ2-1; lacking DNA, the TRBD2 call made by TCRdb goes unchecked. Germline V gives CDR1 MNHEY, CDR2 SMNVEV (reference sequence). This CDR3 comprises 15 residues. This CDR3 reads CASSFQLAGYNEQFF.

The chain uses TRBV28 and TRBJ2-1; TCRdb's D gene call, TRBD2, goes unchecked for lack of DNA. The CDR3 length is 17 residues. From germline, CDR1 is MDHEN and CDR2 SYDVKM. The CDR3 loop reads CASSFLAGGSSYNEQFF.

The chain combines TRBV23-1 with TRBJ2-5; without DNA, the TCRdb call of TRBD1 cannot be checked. TRBV23-1 counts as an open reading frame of uncertain function. This CDR3 contains 17 residues. The CDR3 reads CASSQSSGQAGQETQYF.

This chain joins TRBV7-6 and TRBJ2-5; without DNA, the TCRdb call of TRBD1 cannot be checked. CDR1 is SGHVS, CDR2 FNYEAQ, per germline. The CDR3 loop spans 16 amino acids. CDR3 in amino acids: CASSISGGPNQETQYF.

This chain links TRBV7-8 with TRBJ2-7; without DNA, the TCRdb call of TRBD1 cannot be checked. The germline gives CDR1 SGHVS, CDR2 FQNEAQ. The CDR3 runs to 15 residues. This CDR3 reads CASSSQGAPAYEQYF.

The V call is TRBV6-2 or TRBV6-3, the J call TRBJ2-7; the TRBD1 assignment by TCRdb is unverifiable without DNA. This CDR3 comprises 17 residues. The germline V gene has CDR1 MNHEY and CDR2 SVGEGT. The CDR3 spells CASSYLPVGGHSYEQYF.